This T cell receptor beta chain was sequenced for a study of T cells in Graves' hyperthyroidism and ophthalmopathy. Overall study: Peripheral blood was obtained at initial diagnosis, preceding any treatment. General study results and limits: Most clonotypes that expanded in the thyroid above 0.001 also showed up in blood.

Diagnoses used clinical symptoms, serum thyroxine and TRAb, thyroid ultrasound and orbital computed tomography. V was clipped by 5 bases and J by 5 bases; unmatched bases: 10. In germline, CDR1 is MNHNS, CDR2 SASEGT. This CDR3 is 15 amino acids long. This clonotype was seen ten or more times. What it binds is unknown. Amplification yielded TCR beta CDR3 regions, with RNA transcripts as the source. With the HTBI primer set, the TCR CDR3 went through a first round of RT-PCR. TCRdb passed the multiplex PCR reads through MiXCR, listing each CDR3 protein once. Of more than 300,000 distinct CDR3 sequences listed, roughly 20% are singletons.

The rearrangement links TRBV6-1 to TRBJ1-1; 8 bases align to TRBD1. The receptor's source is a man between 18 and 35 years old with Graves' ophthalmopathy. The specimen sequenced was blood. CDR3 region: CASSSGGLGGTEAFF. DNA for the CDR3: TGTGCCAGCAGTTCAGGGGGCCTCGGAGGTACTGAAGCTTTCTTT.